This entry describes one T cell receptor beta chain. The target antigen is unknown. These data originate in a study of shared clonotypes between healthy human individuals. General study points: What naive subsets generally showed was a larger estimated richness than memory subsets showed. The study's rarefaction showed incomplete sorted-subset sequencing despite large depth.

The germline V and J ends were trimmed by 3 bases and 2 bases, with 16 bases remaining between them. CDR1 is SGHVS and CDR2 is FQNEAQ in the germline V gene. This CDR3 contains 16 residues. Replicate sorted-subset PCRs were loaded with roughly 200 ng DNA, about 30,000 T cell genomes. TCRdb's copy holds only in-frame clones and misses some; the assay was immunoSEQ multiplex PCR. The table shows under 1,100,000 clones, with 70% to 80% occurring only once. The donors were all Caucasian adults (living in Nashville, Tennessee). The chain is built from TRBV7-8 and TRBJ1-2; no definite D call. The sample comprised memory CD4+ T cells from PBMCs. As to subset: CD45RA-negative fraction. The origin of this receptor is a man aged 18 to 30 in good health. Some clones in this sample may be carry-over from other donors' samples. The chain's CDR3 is CASSFLVGSLNYGYTF. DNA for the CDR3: TGTGCCAGCAGCTTCCTCGTTGGGTCGCTGAACTATGGCTACACCTTC.